The rows below give T cell receptor beta chains drawn from one sample of a study of cytomegalovirus exposure and HLA in healthy donors. Generated by immunoSEQ multiplex PCR, the TCRdb table keeps only in-frame clones and is missing some. The data hold about 160,000 clones, with around two thirds observed a single time. Input material: PBMCs. Receptors originate from a woman aged 18-29 years in good health and CMV-seronegative. Each CDR3 is given with its conserved first and last residue. A D gene is named only where the DNA matches it firmly. The size entry is marked missing in some rows and otherwise reads once, few, many or a size class.

V: TRBV18
J: TRBJ1-3
D: TRBD1
size: few
CDR3: CASSLTGTGTNTIYF
DNA: TGTGCCAGCTCACTTACCGGGACAGGGACAAACACCATATATTTT

V: TRBV9
J: TRBJ1-6
D: -
size: once
CDR3: CASSVGHSASPLHF
DNA: TGTGCCAGCAGCGTAGGACACTCGGCTTCACCCCTCCACTTT

V: TRBV10-3
J: TRBJ1-1
D: -
size: few
CDR3: CAIRNLNRVGGAFF
DNA: TGTGCCATCAGAAACTTAAACAGGGTAGGCGGAGCTTTCTTT

V: TRBV7-2
J: TRBJ2-1
D: TRBD2
size: -
CDR3: CASSFTSAYNEQFF
DNA: TGTGCCAGCAGCTTTACTAGCGCCTACAATGAGCAGTTCTTC

V: TRBV14
J: TRBJ1-1
D: -
size: -
CDR3: CASSQFQGVMNTEAFF
DNA: TGTGCCAGCAGCCAATTTCAGGGTGTCATGAACACTGAAGCTTTCTTT

V: TRBV18
J: TRBJ2-6
D: TRBD1
size: -
CDR3: CASSGTGGYDNVLTF
DNA: TGTGCCAGCTCGGGAACAGGGGGCTATGACAACGTCCTGACTTTC

V: TRBV4-1
J: TRBJ1-2
D: -
size: -
CDR3: CASSQGGSGSNYGYTF
DNA: TGCGCCAGCAGCCAAGGTGGGTCAGGATCTAACTATGGCTACACCTTC

V: TRBV19
J: TRBJ1-4
D: -
size: -
CDR3: CASSIAGRMTEKLFF
DNA: TGTGCCAGTAGTATAGCCGGGAGGATGACGGAAAAACTGTTTTTT

V: TRBV10-2
J: TRBJ1-6
D: TRBD1
size: -
CDR3: CASRMGTDNSPLHF
DNA: TGCGCCAGCAGGATGGGGACAGATAATTCACCCCTCCACTTT

V: TRBV7-9
J: TRBJ2-7
D: TRBD2
size: -
CDR3: CASSLGLAGDYEQYF
DNA: TGTGCCAGCAGCTTAGGCCTAGCGGGGGACTACGAGCAGTACTTC

V: TRBV7-8
J: TRBJ2-2
D: TRBD1
size: few
CDR3: CASSSRARAGGITGELFF
DNA: TGTGCCAGCAGTTCGCGCGCCCGGGCAGGGGGCATCACCGGGGAGCTGTTTTTT

V: TRBV27
J: TRBJ2-7
D: TRBD1
size: -
CDR3: CASSLNRDRGPEQYF
DNA: TGTGCCAGCAGTTTAAACCGGGACAGGGGCCCCGAGCAGTACTTC

V: TRBV19
J: TRBJ2-6
D: -
size: -
CDR3: CASSSPGEAAYSGANVLTF
DNA: TGTGCCAGTAGTTCTCCCGGAGAGGCAGCATACTCTGGGGCCAACGTCCTGACTTTC

V: TRBV18
J: TRBJ1-1
D: -
size: -
CDR3: CASSGQTNTEAFF
DNA: TGTGCCAGCTCGGGTCAGACAAACACTGAAGCTTTCTTT

V: TRBV7-9
J: TRBJ1-1
D: -
size: -
CDR3: CASSLSRGRMNTEAFF
DNA: TGTGCCAGCAGCTTATCAAGGGGTCGTATGAACACTGAAGCTTTCTTT

V: TRBV19
J: TRBJ1-4
D: -
size: -
CDR3: CASSFQGNEKLFF
DNA: TGTGCCAGTAGTTTCCAGGGAAATGAAAAACTGTTTTTT

V: TRBV11-2
J: TRBJ2-5
D: TRBD2
size: -
CDR3: CASSLGRLAETQYF
DNA: TGTGCCAGCAGCTTAGGTCGACTAGCGGAGACCCAGTACTTC

V: TRBV7-8
J: TRBJ2-7
D: -
size: -
CDR3: CASSLGGQGFYEQYF
DNA: TGTGCCAGCAGCTTAGGGGGGCAGGGATTCTACGAGCAGTACTTC

V: TRBV7-2
J: TRBJ2-5
D: TRBD1
size: once
CDR3: CASSPDRGETQYF
DNA: TGTGCCAGCAGCCCTGACAGGGGTGAGACCCAGTACTTC

V: TRBV6-5
J: TRBJ1-5
D: TRBD1
size: -
CDR3: CASSRQGRGQPQHF
DNA: TGTGCCAGCAGCCGACAGGGTCGGGGTCAGCCCCAGCATTTT

V: TRBV2
J: TRBJ2-1
D: TRBD2
size: -
CDR3: CASSEGLGGFNEQFF
DNA: TGTGCCAGCAGTGAGGGACTAGGAGGGTTTAATGAGCAGTTCTTC

V: TRBV6-1
J: TRBJ2-1
D: TRBD2
size: -
CDR3: CASSGLAGGYNEQFF
DNA: TGTGCCAGCAGTGGACTAGCGGGAGGCTACAATGAGCAGTTCTTC

V: TRBV4-3
J: TRBJ1-6
D: TRBD1
size: few
CDR3: CASSHGQGAGNSPLHF
DNA: TGCGCCAGCAGCCACGGACAGGGTGCGGGGAATTCACCCCTCCACTTT